These 16 T cell receptor beta chains were all obtained from the same sample, sequenced in a study of blood T cell repertoires in COVID-19. TCRdb's copy holds only in-frame clones and misses some; the assay was immunoSEQ multiplex PCR. The sample shows about 330,000 clones, 88% of them seen only once. The sequenced sample consisted of peripheral blood. These receptors were obtained from a woman in her fifties or sixties with active or convalescent COVID-19.

The rearrangement uses TRBV19 and TRBJ1-5; D uncertain. The CDR3 extends over 13 amino acids. V was cut by 7 bases and J by 8 bases, with 15 bases left in between. In germline, CDR1 is LNHDA, CDR2 SQIVND (reference sequence). In DNA form, the CDR3 reads TGTGCCAGTACCTATTACCCCCTCGAGCCCCAGCATTTT. Translating gives CASTYYPLEPQHF.

The rearrangement joins TRBV7-2 to TRBJ2-3, with 13 bases lining up with TRBD2. Germline CDR1 SGHTA, CDR2 FQGNSA. The J segment lost 6 bases and the V segment lost 3 bases, leaving 6 bases of the junction unmatched. The CDR3 has 16 residues. The CDR3 sequence: CASSFGLAGAFDTQYF. The CDR3 nucleotides are TGTGCCAGCAGCTTCGGACTAGCGGGAGCGTTTGATACGCAGTATTTT.

This chain uses TRBV29-1 with TRBJ2-7; the D is unclear. Germline values: CDR1 SQVTM, CDR2 ANQGSEA. The V and J ends lost 5 bases and 3 bases respectively, with 8 bases between them. The CDR3 is 11 residues long. CDR3 sequence reads: CSVPGNYEQYF. The CDR3 bases are TGCAGCGTTCCTGGCAACTACGAGCAGTACTTC.

The chain has TRBV10-3 and TRBJ1-1; D may be TRBD1 (6 bases). Germline CDR1 is ENHRY and CDR2 is SYGVKD. V was clipped by 2 bases and J by 4 bases, with 8 bases between them. This CDR3 is 13 amino acids long. As DNA, the CDR3 is TGTGCCATCAGTGAGAGGACAGCCACTGAAGCTTTCTTT. Translating gives CAISERTATEAFF.

The rearrangement uses TRBV30 and TRBJ1-5, with no clear D. This CDR3 comprises 15 residues. V was pared by 4 bases and J by 3 bases, with 16 bases between. Germline lookup yields CDR1 GTSNPN and CDR2 SVGIG (reference sequence). CDR3 protein: CAWTMGGMNNQPQHF. The CDR3 region has the DNA TGTGCCTGGACCATGGGCGGGATGAACAATCAGCCCCAGCATTTT.

The chain recombines TRBV19 with TRBJ1-4; the D gene is possibly TRBD1 (5 bases). V dropped 0 bases and J dropped 7 bases, with 12 bases sitting between them. Germline V lookup: CDR1 LNHDA, CDR2 SQIVND (reference sequence). This CDR3 is built from 15 residues. The CDR3 nucleotides are TGTGCCAGTAGTATAGATGGCAGGGAACGTGAAAAACTGTTTTTT. It codes for CASSIDGREREKLFF.

The V gene is TRBV6-2 or TRBV6-3, the J gene TRBJ1-1, with a tentative D call TRBD1 (5 bases). In germline, CDR1 is MNHEY, CDR2 SVGEGT. The ends were cut back, 6 bases at V and 0 bases at J, with 8 bases in the middle. There are 13 residues in the CDR3. This CDR3 is CASSDSMNTEAFF. In nucleotides, the CDR3 is TGTGCCAGCAGCGACAGCATGAACACTGAAGCTTTCTTT.

This sequence joins TRBV4-3 and TRBJ1-3; D unresolved. This CDR3 has 16 amino acids. V was pared by 0 bases and J by 2 bases, with 11 bases between. CDR1 LGHNA and CDR2 YSLEER come from the germline V gene. The CDR3 reads CASSQDRTGAGNTIYF. CDR3 DNA sequence: TGCGCCAGCAGCCAAGATCGAACGGGTGCTGGAAACACCATATATTTT.

V gene TRBV9 combines with J gene TRBJ1-1; TRBD1 might be the D (5 bases). This CDR3 spans 14 amino acids. CDR1 SGDLS and CDR2 YYNGEE come from the germline V gene. V shed 7 bases and J shed 0 bases, with 13 bases lying between them. CDR3 coding DNA: TGTGCCAGCGGGGCGGGACCCATGAACACTGAAGCTTTCTTT. Residues: CASGAGPMNTEAFF.

The chain links TRBV15 to TRBJ2-1; D unresolved. The CDR3 runs to 14 residues. CDR1 LNHNV and CDR2 YYDKDF come from the germline V gene (reference sequence). The ends were cut back, 1 base at V and 2 bases at J, with 6 bases in the middle. CDR3 amino acids: CATSRGAPYNEQFF. The CDR3 nucleotides are TGTGCCACCAGCAGAGGCGCGCCCTACAATGAGCAGTTCTTC.

The chain joins TRBV18 to TRBJ2-1; a weak D match, TRBD2 (7 bases). The V and J ends lost 2 bases and 7 bases respectively, with 9 bases between them. The germline V gene encodes CDR1 KGHSH and CDR2 LQKENI. The CDR3 has 13 residues. As DNA, the CDR3 is TGTGCCAGCTCACCAAGGGGGGGAAATGAGCAGTTCTTC. It is translated as CASSPRGGNEQFF.

The chain combines TRBV25-1 with TRBJ1-2, with D possibly TRBD1 on 6 matching bases. The ends were cut back, 10 bases at V and 7 bases at J, with 16 bases in the middle. CDR1 is MGHDK and CDR2 is SYGVNS in the germline V gene. The CDR3 has 12 amino acids. The DNA for the CDR3 is TGTGCCACCCTGACAGGTTGGGGTGGCTACACCTTC. Protein: CATLTGWGGYTF.

V gene TRBV28 combines with J gene TRBJ2-3; perhaps TRBD2 as D (5 bases). Looked up from germline, CDR1 is MDHEN and CDR2 is SYDVKM. CDR3 size: 14 residues. V gave up 3 bases and J gave up 5 bases, with 12 bases separating them. The CDR3 bases are TGTGCCAGCAGTTTTCAGCCGGGGAGAGATACGCAGTATTTT. This translates into CASSFQPGRDTQYF.

V is TRBV3-1 (or the pseudogene TRBV3-2) and J is TRBJ2-7, with 7 nucleotides matching TRBD2. The CDR3 has 14 amino acids. Looked up from germline, CDR1 is LGHDT and CDR2 is YNNKEL (reference sequence). V was clipped by 4 bases and J by 6 bases; unmatched bases: 9. The CDR3 coding sequence is TGTGCCAGCAGCCCTAAGCGGGATTCGTCCGAGCAGTACTTC. It translates to CASSPKRDSSEQYF.

The chain links TRBV7-8 to TRBJ2-1; TRBD2 aligns across 8 bases. Looked up from germline, CDR1 is SGHVS and CDR2 is FQNEAQ. The CDR3 contains 16 residues. The V and J ends lost 5 bases and 0 bases, in that order; junction bases with no gene match: 6. This CDR3 reads CASSESGGASYNEQFF. In DNA form, the CDR3 reads TGTGCCAGCAGCGAGTCGGGGGGGGCCTCCTACAATGAGCAGTTCTTC.

CDR3 nucleotides: TGTGCCAGCAGTTTGACTAGCGGGGGCACCGGGGAGCTGTTTTTT. As protein: CASSLTSGGTGELFF. The gene calls are TRBV6-2 or TRBV6-3 and TRBJ2-2; 12 positions agree with TRBD2. Germline V gene sequence: CDR1 MNHEY, CDR2 SVGEGT. The CDR3 sequence is 15 residues long. After removal of 4 bases from V and 4 bases from J, the junction contained 1 base not matched to a gene.